Listed here is a single T cell receptor beta chain. Using its own MiXCR run on the RACE reads, TCRdb lists one record per CDR3 protein. The data hold 75,000 to 100,000 distinct CDR3 sequences, with approximately 9.3% observed a single time. The data derive from a study of human T cells and chemical hapten exposure. Study-level background: The patch tests put 0.01% DPC on the skin of the upper back and were read 6 days later.

Time point denoted: patch test 2, 6 weeks after DPC sensitization. Documented treatment: therapeutic diphenylcyclopropenone sensitization with weekly scalp DPC. Blood sampling preceded each patch test application. Sequences were derived from whole blood, sampled in connection with sensitization to the hapten diphenylcyclopropenone (DPC). This receptor was identified in a woman in her thirties or forties with alopecia areata. Some clones in this sample may be carry-over from other donors' samples.

In DNA form, the CDR3 reads TGTGCCAGCAGCTTAGGATCCGGGAAGACAGGAAACACCATATATTTT. Protein sequence: CASSLGSGKTGNTIYF. V and J are TRBV7-2 and TRBJ1-3; D remains unclear. Trimming pared 1 base from V and 4 bases from J, leaving 14 bases between. The CDR3 consists of 16 residues. Germline V gene lookup returns CDR1 SGHTA and CDR2 FQGNSA.